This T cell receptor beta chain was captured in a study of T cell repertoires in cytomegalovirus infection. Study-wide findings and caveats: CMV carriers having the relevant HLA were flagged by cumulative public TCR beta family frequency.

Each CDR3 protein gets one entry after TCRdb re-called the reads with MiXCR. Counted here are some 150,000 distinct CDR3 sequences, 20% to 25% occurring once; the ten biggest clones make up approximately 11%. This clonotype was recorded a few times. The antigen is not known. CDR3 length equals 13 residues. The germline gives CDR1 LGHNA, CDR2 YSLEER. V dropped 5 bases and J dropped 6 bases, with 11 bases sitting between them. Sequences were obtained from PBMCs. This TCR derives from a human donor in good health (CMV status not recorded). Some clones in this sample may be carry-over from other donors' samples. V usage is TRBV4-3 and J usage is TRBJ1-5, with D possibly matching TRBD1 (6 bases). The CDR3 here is CASSYRAGQPQHF. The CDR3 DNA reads TGCGCCAGCAGCTACAGGGCGGGTCAGCCCCAGCATTTT.